This is a list of T cell receptor beta chains from one sample in a study of post-analysis software for immune sequencing data. Via MiXCR, TCRdb re-called the PCR reads, giving one row per CDR3 protein. The sample yields some 690,000 distinct CDR3 sequences, 55% to 70% seen once. The sequenced sample consisted of blood. All receptors come from a girl aged 2 to 10 with multiple sclerosis. Each CDR3 is given with its conserved first and last residue. The order of the fields is J gene, V gene, clone size, D gene, CDR3 DNA, CDR3 protein. The D gene is left open where the match is weak. Clone size appears in some rows only: once, few, many, or a class for an expanded clone.

TRBJ2-5	TRBV11-2	-	-	TGTGCCAGCAGCCCGGCGGGGGCGGCCCAAGAGACCCAGTACTTC	CASSPAGAAQETQYF
TRBJ2-7	TRBV5-1	few	-	TGCGCCAGCCGTCGGGACGGACGAGCCTACGAGCAGTACTTC	CASRRDGRAYEQYF
TRBJ2-7	TRBV5-1	-	-	TGCGCCAGACTAAGACTAGGGGCTTGGGAGCAGTACTTC	CARLRLGAWEQYF
TRBJ2-5	TRBV4-1	once	-	TGCGCCAGCAGCCAAAGGCCCCAAGAGACCCAGTACTTC	CASSQRPQETQYF
TRBJ1-1	TRBV30	-	TRBD1	TGTGCCTGGAGGGGACAGAAAAACACTGAAGCTTTCTTT	CAWRGQKNTEAFF
TRBJ1-1	TRBV20-1	-	TRBD1	TGCAGTGCTAGAGATAGGAACAGGGGTAGCGCTGAAGCTTTCTTT	CSARDRNRGSAEAFF
TRBJ2-1	TRBV7-2	-	-	TGTGCCAGCAGCTCGAAGTATGAGCAGTTCTTC	CASSSKYEQFF
TRBJ2-2	TRBV5-1	-	-	TGCGCCAGCAGCCTAGGGCCCTACCCAGGGACCGGGGAGCTGTTTTTT	CASSLGPYPGTGELFF
TRBJ2-5	TRBV12-5	-	TRBD1	TGTGCTAGTGGTGAACCCCGGACAGGCTTATCCCAAGAGACCCAGTACTTC	CASGEPRTGLSQETQYF
TRBJ1-2	TRBV5-5	few	TRBD1	TGTGCCAGCAGCGGACGGCAGCCGGGACAGGGATACTATGGCTACACCTTC	CASSGRQPGQGYYGYTF
TRBJ2-1	TRBV27	-	-	TGTGCCAGCAGTTTGGTTAGAGTAGGGAATGAGCAGTTCTTC	CASSLVRVGNEQFF
TRBJ2-7	TRBV6-1	-	-	TGTGCCAGCAGGAACCGAGGGTACTACGAGCAGTACTTC	CASRNRGYYEQYF
TRBJ2-3	TRBV29-1	-	-	TGCAGCAGTGACACGTCTAGCACAGATACGCAGTATTTT	CSSDTSSTDTQYF
TRBJ2-3	TRBV5-1	-	TRBD1	TGCGCCAGCAGCGGAAGGGACAGAGTCACAGATACGCAGTATTTT	CASSGRDRVTDTQYF
TRBJ2-3	TRBV5-1	-	-	TGCGCCAGCACCCCGACAGGGAGGGCAGATACGCAGTATTTT	CASTPTGRADTQYF
TRBJ1-1	TRBV6-2/TRBV6-3	-	-	TGTGCCAGCAGTTACATGGGAGGTGCCACTGAAGCTTTCTTT	CASSYMGGATEAFF
TRBJ2-1	TRBV20-1	-	TRBD2	TGCAGTGGTATACGTAGCGGGGGTTTCGAGCAGTTCTTC	CSGIRSGGFEQFF
TRBJ2-7	TRBV11-2	-	TRBD1	TGTGCCAGCAGCTTAGATCTCGACAGGGCCCTGCAGTACTTC	CASSLDLDRALQYF
TRBJ2-5	TRBV7-2	-	-	TGTGCCAGCAGAATCTCGGGGGCGCTCGCGGAGACCCAGTACTTC	CASRISGALAETQYF
TRBJ1-6	TRBV11-1	once	-	TGTGCCAGCAGCTTAGCGGGTCGCAGGAGAGATTCACCCCTCCACTTT	CASSLAGRRRDSPLHF
TRBJ2-7	TRBV5-1	-	-	TGCGCCAGCAGACCCCAGAGTGGGGGTCCTTCGGAGCAGTACTTC	CASRPQSGGPSEQYF
TRBJ2-1	TRBV4-2	few	-	TGTGCCAGCAGCCAAGCGATACAAGAGACCCAGTTCTTC	CASSQAIQETQFF
TRBJ1-1	TRBV6-2/TRBV6-3	-	-	TGTGCCAGCAGTGTGCATAGGGACACTGAAGCTTTCTTT	CASSVHRDTEAFF
TRBJ2-1	TRBV5-1	once	TRBD2	TGCGCCAGCGCACTAGCGGAGGACAATGAGCAGTTCTTC	CASALAEDNEQFF
TRBJ2-1	TRBV12-3/TRBV12-4	-	TRBD2	TGTGCCAGCAGTTTTGGTAGCGGGGGGTCAATCGATGAGCAGTTCTTC	CASSFGSGGSIDEQFF
TRBJ2-7	TRBV2	-	TRBD1	TGTGCCAGCCTCCGGGACAGAGGCATTTACGAGCAGTACTTC	CASLRDRGIYEQYF
TRBJ2-5	TRBV3-1	-	TRBD2	TGTGCCAGCAGCCAAGTACTAGCGGGAGAAGAGACCCAGTACTTC	CASSQVLAGEETQYF
TRBJ2-3	TRBV3-1	-	-	TGTGCCAGCAGCCAAGCCCCGACAGATACGCAGTATTTT	CASSQAPTDTQYF
TRBJ2-7	TRBV7-3	few	TRBD2	TGTGCCAGCAGCCCCCCTTCGGGACTAGCGGGTTCCTACGAGCAGTACTTC	CASSPPSGLAGSYEQYF
TRBJ1-1	TRBV6-2/TRBV6-3	-	-	TGTGCCAGCAGTTACCCGTCACATTTGAACACTGAAGCTTTCTTT	CASSYPSHLNTEAFF
TRBJ2-7	TRBV5-1	few	TRBD1	TGCGCCAGCAGCTGGGGACAGGGGGACCTCTACGAGCAGTACTTC	CASSWGQGDLYEQYF
TRBJ1-4	TRBV29-1	few	-	TGCAGCGTGGACACGAGTGGGCTCAATGAAAAACTGTTTTTT	CSVDTSGLNEKLFF
TRBJ2-1	TRBV24-1	-	-	TGTGCCACCAGTGATCGGAGGGCCCACGAGCAGTTCTTC	CATSDRRAHEQFF
TRBJ2-3	TRBV10-3	-	-	TGTGCCATCAGTGAGTCCCTTCATTCCGGTCGCACAGATACGCAGTATTTT	CAISESLHSGRTDTQYF
TRBJ1-2	TRBV4-1	-	-	TGCGCCAGCAGCCAAGATAGGAGTCGGTCGGGCGGCTACACCTTC	CASSQDRSRSGGYTF
TRBJ2-5	TRBV6-1	-	-	TGTGCCAGCAGCCTTGCCACGGACGTCCAAGAGACCCAGTACTTC	CASSLATDVQETQYF
TRBJ2-5	TRBV7-2	-	TRBD1	TGTGCCAGCAGCTCCCCCTCCCGGGGACAGGGGGCGGGAGAGACCCAGTACTTC	CASSSPSRGQGAGETQYF
TRBJ2-5	TRBV29-1	few	TRBD1	TGCAGCCTCCTGAGAGACAGGGATTGGGGGGAGACCCAGTACTTC	CSLLRDRDWGETQYF
TRBJ2-1	TRBV12-5	once	TRBD1	TGTGCTAGTGGCGCCCTCACAGGGGTCGGGGCACATGAGCAGTTCTTC	CASGALTGVGAHEQFF
TRBJ2-7	TRBV10-2	-	-	TGCGCCAGCCAGACAGGTATACTCTCCTACGAGCAGTACTTC	CASQTGILSYEQYF
TRBJ2-5	TRBV5-1	-	-	TGCGCCAGCGCTCCTGGACAGTTTAGACAAGAGACCCAGTACTTC	CASAPGQFRQETQYF
TRBJ2-5	TRBV4-2	-	-	TGTGCCAGCAGCCAAGGGCGTACCTCCCGGGAGACCCAGTACTTC	CASSQGRTSRETQYF
TRBJ2-1	TRBV30	-	TRBD2	TGTGCCTGGAGTGTGGGGGCGGGAGGAGGGAACAATGAGCAGTTCTTC	CAWSVGAGGGNNEQFF
TRBJ1-2	TRBV7-3	once	-	TGTGCCAGCAGCTCCTCAGGGTCATCGGGGGGCTACACCTTC	CASSSSGSSGGYTF
TRBJ2-5	TRBV20-1	once	TRBD2	TGCAGTGCTAGAGTCGGCGGGAGTTACCAAGAGACCCAGTACTTC	CSARVGGSYQETQYF
TRBJ1-2	TRBV3-1	-	-	TGTGCCAGCAGCCAAGTCCTGAGCCCCTATGGCTACACCTTC	CASSQVLSPYGYTF
TRBJ1-2	TRBV6-5	-	-	TGTGCCAGCAGTTACGGGGAGGGCGGCTATGGCTACACCTTC	CASSYGEGGYGYTF
TRBJ2-7	TRBV12-3/TRBV12-4	-	TRBD1	TGTGCCAGCAGTTCCCAGACCGGGACAGGGGCCTACGAGCAGTACTTC	CASSSQTGTGAYEQYF
TRBJ2-3	TRBV6-6	-	TRBD2	TGTGCCAGCAGTACCTCAACTAGCGGGAGAAGTACAGATACGCAGTATTTT	CASSTSTSGRSTDTQYF